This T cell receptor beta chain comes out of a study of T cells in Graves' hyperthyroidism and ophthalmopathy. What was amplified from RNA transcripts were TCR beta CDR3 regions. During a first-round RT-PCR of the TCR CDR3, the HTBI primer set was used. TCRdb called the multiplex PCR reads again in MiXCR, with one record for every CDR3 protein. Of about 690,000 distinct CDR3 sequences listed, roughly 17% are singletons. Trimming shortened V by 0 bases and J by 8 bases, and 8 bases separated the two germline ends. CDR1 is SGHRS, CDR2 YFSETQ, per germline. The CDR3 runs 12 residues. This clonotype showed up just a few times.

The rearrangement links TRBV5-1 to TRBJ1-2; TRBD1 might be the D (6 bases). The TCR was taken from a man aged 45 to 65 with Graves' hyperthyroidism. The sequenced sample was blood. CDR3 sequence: CASSLAGGGYTF. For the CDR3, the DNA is TGCGCCAGCAGCTTGGCCGGGGGCGGCTACACCTTC.